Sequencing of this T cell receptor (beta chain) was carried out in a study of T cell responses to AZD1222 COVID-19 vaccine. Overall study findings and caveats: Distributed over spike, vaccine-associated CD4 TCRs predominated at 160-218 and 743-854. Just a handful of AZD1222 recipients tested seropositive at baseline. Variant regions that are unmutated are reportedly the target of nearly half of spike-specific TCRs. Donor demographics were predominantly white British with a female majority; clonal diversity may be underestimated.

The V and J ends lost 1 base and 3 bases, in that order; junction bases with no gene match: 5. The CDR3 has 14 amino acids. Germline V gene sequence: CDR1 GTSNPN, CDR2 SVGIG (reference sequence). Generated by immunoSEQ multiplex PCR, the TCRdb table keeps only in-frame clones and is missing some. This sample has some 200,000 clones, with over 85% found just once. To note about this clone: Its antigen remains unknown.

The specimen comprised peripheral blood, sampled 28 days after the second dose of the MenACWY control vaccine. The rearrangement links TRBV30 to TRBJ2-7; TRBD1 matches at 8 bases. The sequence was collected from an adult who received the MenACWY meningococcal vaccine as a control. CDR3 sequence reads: CAWSAGQVHYEQYF. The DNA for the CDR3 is TGTGCCTGGAGTGCGGGACAGGTCCACTACGAGCAGTACTTC.